The source of this TCR beta chain is a study of blood T cell repertoires in COVID-19. At the level of the study: Collection of acute and convalescent COVID-19 samples took place in the United States, Italy and Spain. The cDNA or gDNA used as material had been derived from T cells, B-cell-depleted T cells, or PBMCs.

Data came from immunoSEQ multiplex PCR; TCRdb stores just in-frame clones and leaves some out. The sample lists around 140,000 clones, around 84% occurring once. V was clipped by 5 bases and J by 2 bases, with 13 bases between them. This CDR3 is built from 15 residues. Germline-derived CDR1 and CDR2 are MNHEY and SMNVEV (reference sequence). Sequenced input: peripheral blood. The V gene is TRBV27, the J gene TRBJ2-4, with D possibly TRBD1 on 5 matching bases. This clonotype was sampled from a man aged 25-45 years with COVID-19, enrolled during active disease. CDR3 protein: CASSSRGMSKNIQYF. The DNA for the CDR3 is TGTGCCAGCAGTAGTAGGGGAATGTCCAAAAACATTCAGTACTTC.